This TCR beta chain comes out of a study of T cell responses to AZD1222 COVID-19 vaccine. About this clone itself: Its matching antigen is unknown.

V lost 1 base to trimming and J lost 4 bases, with 12 bases between them. This CDR3 comprises 15 residues. CDR1 SGHNT and CDR2 YYREEE come from the germline V gene (reference sequence). Whole-study findings and limits: Sampling captured repertoires only after the peak T cell response.

Profiled with immunoSEQ multiplex PCR; TCRdb holds only in-frame clones, not every one. In the table there are 95,000 to 100,000 clones, 87% of which are singletons. The clonotype was recovered from an adult in good health. The sample in question was peripheral blood, obtained on day 0 of AZD1222 vaccination. This chain joins TRBV5-4 and TRBJ1-3; D is possibly TRBD1 (5 bases). The CDR3 coding sequence is TGTGCCAGCAGCTTGCAGGGATCGAGAGGAAACACCATATATTTT. It specifies CASSLQGSRGNTIYF.